A single sample is the source of the 27 T cell receptor beta chains below, sequenced in a study of blood T cells in healthy people across ages (dated by TCRdb to about 2015). The library was prepared using 5' RACE. Reads for this sample came from an Illumina HiSeq 2500. The second PCR ran for about 7 to 11 cycles and used a J-beta primer mix along with a sample-barcoded 5' primer. In-frame beta chains were kept once TCRdb had trimmed the public reads at Q25 with fastp and called clones with MiXCR. Identical CDR3 proteins give one entry, which carries the most common genes and DNA. Within this sample are some 860,000 distinct CDR3 sequences, with roughly 56% of them counted one time only. Of the sample, roughly 26% falls within the top ten clones. Sequenced material: blood. The origin of the receptors is a middle-aged man in good health.

The chain recombines TRBV7-6 with TRBJ2-7; a possible D gene is TRBD2 (5 bases). Trimming removed 4 bases at V and 5 bases at J, with 21 bases between. The CDR3 is 16 amino acids. Germline V gene lookup returns CDR1 SGHVS and CDR2 FNYEAQ. CDR3 residues: CASSSRSGRVLNEQYF. The CDR3 DNA is TGTGCCAGCAGCTCCCGATCCGGGCGGGTACTAAACGAGCAGTACTTC.

CDR3 region: CASSAPSGSGETQYF. In nucleotides, the CDR3 is TGTGCCAGCAGTGCGCCTAGCGGAAGCGGGGAGACCCAGTACTTC. V is TRBV28 and J is TRBJ2-5; the match to TRBD2 covers 7 bases. The length of the CDR3 is 15 residues. The ends lost 5 bases at V and 5 bases at J; junction bases unmatched: 11. Looked up from germline, CDR1 is MDHEN and CDR2 is SYDVKM.

In this sample, this clonotype turned up a few times. The chain combines TRBV12-3 or TRBV12-4 with TRBJ1-2; 7 positions agree with TRBD1. The CDR3 has 15 residues. V lost 3 bases and J lost 4; bases outside the gene matches: 8. The CDR3 reads CASSLTGPAGYGYTF. CDR3 coding DNA: TGTGCCAGCAGTTTGACAGGGCCGGCGGGCTATGGCTACACCTTC.

The sample holds many counts of this clonotype. The chain has TRBV7-2 and TRBJ2-3; tentative D call: TRBD2 (6 bases). The germline gives CDR1 SGHTA, CDR2 FQGNSA. V was pared by 8 bases and J by 3 bases, with 21 bases between. The CDR3 loop spans 16 amino acids. The CDR3 protein is CASGPRLVAETDTQYF. CDR3 in DNA: TGTGCCAGCGGCCCGAGACTAGTCGCTGAGACAGATACGCAGTATTTT.

This clonotype has just one count. The rearrangement links TRBV20-1 to TRBJ2-3; 9 bases agree with TRBD2. The CDR3 contains 14 residues. V shed 3 bases, J shed 5 bases, and the junction held 6 bases outside the gene matches. The germline CDR1 and CDR2 sequences are DFQATT and SNEGSKA (reference sequence). The CDR3 loop is CSARLAGSGDTQYF. Here the CDR3 DNA reads TGCAGTGCTAGGCTAGCGGGGAGCGGAGATACGCAGTATTTT.

CDR3 region: CASSYSRNRRDTQYF. Here the CDR3 DNA reads TGTGCCAGCAGTTACTCGAGGAACAGAAGAGATACGCAGTATTTT. V and J are TRBV6-5 and TRBJ2-3; D is undetermined. The CDR3 has 15 amino acids. V was cut by 0 bases and J by 5 bases, with 12 bases left in between. Per germline, CDR1 MNHEY and CDR2 SVGAGI.

This clonotype was detected a few times. The J gene is TRBJ2-3, the V gene TRBV4-1; TRBD1 is a possible D gene (6 bases). Deletions cut 0 bases from V and 1 base from J, with 14 bases between. Germline V gene lookup returns CDR1 MGHRA and CDR2 YSYEKL. This CDR3 spans 17 amino acids. CDR3 sequence (DNA): TGCGCCAGCAGCCAAGAAAGACAGGCCTTTGGCACAGATACGCAGTATTTT. Protein: CASSQERQAFGTDTQYF.

CDR3 sequence reads: CASSLVGIQETQYF. The CDR3 region has the DNA TGTGCCAGCAGCTTAGTTGGCATACAAGAGACCCAGTACTTC. The rearrangement links TRBV11-1 to TRBJ2-5; D remains ambiguous. The CDR3 loop spans 14 amino acids. The V end was cut by 1 base, the J end by 2 bases, with 8 bases between. Germline V gives CDR1 SGHAT, CDR2 FQDESV (reference sequence).

The chain recombines TRBV13 with TRBJ2-4; D could derive from TRBD1 or TRBD2 (7 bases each). The last part of the DNA fits TRBJ2-7 better; the J call may be wrong. This CDR3 spans 15 amino acids. Germline assignment: CDR1 PRHDT and CDR2 FYEKMQ (reference sequence). The CDR3 nucleotides read TGTGCCAGCAGCCCCAGGGGGGAGGGTTCTTACGAGCAGTACTTC. Translated, it gives CASSPRGEGSYEQYF.

V is TRBV21-1 and J is TRBJ2-2; TRBD2 is the table's D call, not checked against the DNA. TRBV21-1 is classified as a pseudogene. CDR3 length: 19 amino acids. CDR3: CASSKEVERGGLNTGELFF. The CDR3 bases are TGTGCCAGCAGCAAAGAGGTTGAGCGGGGGGGCCTCAACACCGGGGAGCTGTTTTTT.

The rearrangement links TRBV7-2 to TRBJ2-3; D unclear. Trimming shortened V by 2 bases and J by 2 bases, and 26 bases separated the two germline ends. Germline lookup yields CDR1 SGHTA and CDR2 FQGNSA. The CDR3 consists of 20 residues. The CDR3 DNA sequence: TGTGCCAGCAGCTTATCGTCAGCGCGGCTCCGGACCCTAAACACAGATACGCAGTATTTT. Residues: CASSLSSARLRTLNTDTQYF.

The chain is built from TRBV24-1 and TRBJ2-7; TRBD1 or TRBD2 may be the D gene (6 bases each). Germline-derived CDR1 and CDR2 are KGHDR and SFDVKD. This CDR3 region has 16 residues. V lost 0 bases to trimming and J lost 7 bases, with 18 bases between them. The CDR3 DNA reads as TGTGCCACCAGTGATTTGCTGGGGGGCGTTTACAATGAGCAGTACTTC. Translating it yields CATSDLLGGVYNEQYF.

The chain uses TRBV7-2 and TRBJ2-1; no definite D call. Germline CDR1 is SGHTA and CDR2 is FQGNSA. The V end was cut by 0 bases, the J end by 6 bases, with 12 bases between. This CDR3 is 15 amino acids long. This CDR3 reads CASSLATHLSNEQFF. The CDR3, as DNA: TGTGCCAGCAGCTTAGCGACCCACTTAAGCAATGAGCAGTTCTTC.

This clonotype is a singleton in its sample. The V gene is TRBV7-2, the J gene TRBJ2-4; 10 bases are shared with TRBD2. TRBJ2-7 explains the end of the DNA better; the J call may be wrong. The CDR3 spans 16 residues. Germline CDR1 SGHTA, CDR2 FQGNSA. The CDR3 loop reads CASSPGTSEFFYEQYF. CDR3 coding DNA: TGTGCCAGCAGCCCCGGGACTAGCGAATTTTTCTACGAGCAGTACTTC.

V usage is TRBV18 and J usage is TRBJ2-7; the D gene is possibly TRBD1 (5 bases). Trimming left V 5 bases short and J 0 bases short, with 11 bases between. CDR1 is KGHSH and CDR2 is LQKENI in the germline V gene. The CDR3 sequence is 14 residues long. The CDR3 sequence is CASSTDSISYEQYF. The CDR3 DNA is TGTGCCAGCTCAACCGACAGCATCTCCTACGAGCAGTACTTC.

This chain joins TRBV11-3 and TRBJ1-1, with a possible D match to TRBD1 (6 bases). V shed 0 bases and J shed 3 bases, with 11 bases lying between them. CDR3 length equals 15 residues. Germline CDR1 reads SGHNT; CDR2 reads YENEEA. CDR3 region: CASSLDGGADTEAFF. Here the CDR3 DNA reads TGTGCCAGCAGCTTAGATGGGGGCGCTGACACTGAAGCTTTCTTT.

The chain employs TRBV29-1 and TRBJ2-6; weak D call: TRBD1 (6 bases). Trimming shortened V by 4 bases and J by 4 bases, and 26 bases separated the two germline ends. This CDR3 is 19 amino acids long. The V gene's germline CDR1 is SQVTM and CDR2 ANQGSEA. CDR3 DNA: TGCAGCGTTGGGGGTCTGACAGGTCGTGGGGTTTGGGGGGCCAACGTCCTGACTTTC. Protein: CSVGGLTGRGVWGANVLTF.

The V gene is TRBV4-1, the J gene TRBJ1-2; weak D call: TRBD1 (5 bases). The CDR3 length is 15 residues. From germline, CDR1 is MGHRA and CDR2 YSYEKL. With 0 bases removed from V and 7 bases from J, the gap between germline ends came to 15 bases. The CDR3 DNA reads TGCGCCAGCAGCCAAGAAGGCAGGGTCCCCCTTGGCTACACCTTC. It yields the protein CASSQEGRVPLGYTF.

This chain joins TRBV7-2 and TRBJ1-1; D unclear. Trimming left V 5 bases short and J 4 bases short, with 11 bases between. CDR1 is SGHTA, CDR2 FQGNSA, per germline. CDR3 length equals 13 residues. CDR3 amino acids: CASSGYRGTEAFF. The DNA of the CDR3 is TGTGCCAGCAGCGGATATAGAGGCACTGAAGCTTTCTTT.

The V call is TRBV10-3, the J call TRBJ2-4; D perhaps matches TRBD1 (5 bases). Near its end, the DNA agrees better with TRBJ2-5, so the J call may be wrong. Per germline, CDR1 ENHRY and CDR2 SYGVKD. This CDR3 has 13 amino acids. The chain's CDR3 is CAISDDRQETQYF. The CDR3, as DNA: TGTGCCATCAGTGACGACAGACAAGAGACCCAGTACTTC.

The chain joins TRBV7-3 to TRBJ1-1, with 9 bases lining up with TRBD1. Losses at the gene ends were 5 bases for V and 7 bases for J; bases not matched to a gene: 8. Germline values: CDR1 SGHTA, CDR2 FQGTGA. CDR3 length equals 14 residues. CDR3 in amino acids: CASSRTGGFGEAFF. In DNA, the CDR3 is TGTGCCAGCAGCCGTACAGGGGGCTTTGGTGAAGCTTTCTTT.

The V call is TRBV27, the J call TRBJ2-5; 12 positions agree with TRBD2. With the DNA end fitting TRBJ2-7 better, the J assignment may be wrong. Germline V gene lookup returns CDR1 MNHEY and CDR2 SMNVEV (reference sequence). CDR3 length equals 16 residues. The CDR3 sequence is CASSFLAGGILYEQYF. The DNA for the CDR3 is TGTGCCAGCAGTTTCCTAGCGGGAGGGATACTCTACGAGCAGTACTTC.

The chain couples TRBV6-6 to TRBJ1-2; maybe TRBD1 (5 bases). The CDR3 is 15 amino acids. Trimming shortened V by 0 bases and J by 4 bases, and 12 bases separated the two germline ends. CDR1 and CDR2 from the germline V gene are MNHNY and SVGAGI (reference sequence). The DNA for the CDR3 is TGTGCCAGCAGTTACTCGATGGGGGAGGGCTATGGCTACACCTTC. This encodes CASSYSMGEGYGYTF.

The chain carries TRBV4-2 and TRBJ2-5; TRBD1 matches at 10 bases. The germline V gene encodes CDR1 LGHNA and CDR2 YNFKEQ. V shed 0 bases and J 5 bases; nucleotides not matched to a gene: 3. This CDR3 has 15 residues. Written as DNA, the CDR3 is TGTGCCAGCAGCCAAGATCGGGACAGGGGCGAGACCCAGTACTTC. Its translation: CASSQDRDRGETQYF.

The chain employs TRBV6-5 and TRBJ1-4, with D perhaps TRBD1 (5 bases). CDR1 is MNHEY, CDR2 SVGAGI, per germline. Trimming left V 4 bases short and J 3 bases short, with 18 bases between. The CDR3 consists of 17 residues. As DNA, the CDR3 is TGTGCCAGCAGTTGCCCTCATACGGGACCCCCTAATGAAAAACTGTTTTTT. Its translation is CASSCPHTGPPNEKLFF.

J is TRBJ1-5 and V is TRBV15; D call uncertain. Trimming took 5 bases from V and 4 from J, leaving 15 bases between them. The CDR3 extends over 15 amino acids. Germline V gene lookup returns CDR1 LNHNV and CDR2 YYDKDF (reference sequence). The CDR3 sequence: CATSHRRDSNQPQHF. The CDR3, as DNA: TGTGCCACCAGCCATCGGCGGGATTCGAATCAGCCCCAGCATTTT. The entire variable domain, with the rest obtained from reference TRBV15 and TRBJ1-5, is as follows: DAMVIQNPRYQVTQFGKPVTLSCSQTLNHNVMYWYQQKSSQAPKLLFHYYDKDFNNEADTPDNFQSRRPNTSFCFLDIRSPGLGDTAMYLCATSHRRDSNQPQHFGDGTRLSIL.

The chain recombines TRBV10-3 with TRBJ1-2; TRBD1 agrees at 9 bases. Germline V CDR1 and CDR2: ENHRY, SYGVKD. The CDR3 has 14 amino acids. V shed 4 bases and J 3 bases; nucleotides not matched to a gene: 3. The CDR3 reads CAISAGTGYYGYTF. The CDR3 DNA is TGTGCCATCAGTGCCGGGACAGGGTACTATGGCTACACCTTC.